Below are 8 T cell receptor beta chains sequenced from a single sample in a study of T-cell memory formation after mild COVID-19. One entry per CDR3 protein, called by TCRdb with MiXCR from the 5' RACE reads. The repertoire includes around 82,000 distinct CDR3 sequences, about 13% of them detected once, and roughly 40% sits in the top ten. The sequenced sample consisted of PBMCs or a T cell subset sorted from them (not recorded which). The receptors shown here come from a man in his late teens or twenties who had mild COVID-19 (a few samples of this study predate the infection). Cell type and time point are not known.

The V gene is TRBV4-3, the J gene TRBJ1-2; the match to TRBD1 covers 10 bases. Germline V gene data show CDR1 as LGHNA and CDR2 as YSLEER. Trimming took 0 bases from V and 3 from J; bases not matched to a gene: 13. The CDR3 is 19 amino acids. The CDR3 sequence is CASSQDAPVGTGEDYGYTF. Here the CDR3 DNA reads TGCGCCAGCAGCCAAGATGCCCCGGTGGGGACAGGGGAGGACTATGGCTACACCTTC.

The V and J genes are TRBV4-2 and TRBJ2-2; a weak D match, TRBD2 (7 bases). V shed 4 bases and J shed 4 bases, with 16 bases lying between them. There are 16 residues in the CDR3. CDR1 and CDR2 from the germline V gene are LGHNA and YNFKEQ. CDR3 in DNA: TGTGCCAGCAGCCCTAAGGGGGGGGCCCTCACCGGGGAGCTGTTTTTT. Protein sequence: CASSPKGGALTGELFF.

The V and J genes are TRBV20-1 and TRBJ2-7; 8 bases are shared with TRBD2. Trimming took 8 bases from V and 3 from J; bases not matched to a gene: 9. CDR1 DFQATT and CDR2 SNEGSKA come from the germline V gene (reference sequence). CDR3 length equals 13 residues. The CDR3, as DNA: TGCAGTAGAACCGGGACTAGAGACTACGAGCAGTACTTC. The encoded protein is CSRTGTRDYEQYF.

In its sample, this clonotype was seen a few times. The CDR3 is CASSFPGLLGYTF. In nucleotides, the CDR3 is TGTGCCAGCAGCTTCCCGGGGCTCCTAGGCTACACCTTC. This chain uses TRBV7-9 with TRBJ1-2, with D possibly matching TRBD1 (5 bases). This CDR3 has 13 amino acids. The ends were cut back, 3 bases at V and 8 bases at J, with 13 bases in the middle. CDR1 SEHNR and CDR2 FQNEAQ come from the germline V gene (reference sequence).

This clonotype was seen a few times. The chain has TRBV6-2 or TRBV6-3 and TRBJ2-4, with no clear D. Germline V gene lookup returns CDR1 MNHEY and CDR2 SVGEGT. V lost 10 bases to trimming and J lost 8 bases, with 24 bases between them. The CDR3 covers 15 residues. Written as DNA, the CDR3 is TGTGCCATCCGTGATACGGTGGGTCCTTTGGACATTCAGTACTTC. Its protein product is CAIRDTVGPLDIQYF.

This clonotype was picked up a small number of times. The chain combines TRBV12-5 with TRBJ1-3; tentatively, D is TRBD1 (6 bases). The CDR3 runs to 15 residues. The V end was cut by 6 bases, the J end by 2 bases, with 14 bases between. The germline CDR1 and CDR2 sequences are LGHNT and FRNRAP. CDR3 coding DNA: TGTGCTAGTGGCTCGATAGGGGGAACTGGAAACACCATATATTTT. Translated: CASGSIGGTGNTIYF.

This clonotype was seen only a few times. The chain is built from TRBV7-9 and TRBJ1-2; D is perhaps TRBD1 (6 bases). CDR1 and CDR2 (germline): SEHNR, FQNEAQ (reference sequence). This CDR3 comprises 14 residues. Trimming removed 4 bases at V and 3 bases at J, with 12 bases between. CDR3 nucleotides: TGTGCCAGCAGCTACCTGGACAGTGACTATGGCTACACCTTC. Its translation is CASSYLDSDYGYTF.

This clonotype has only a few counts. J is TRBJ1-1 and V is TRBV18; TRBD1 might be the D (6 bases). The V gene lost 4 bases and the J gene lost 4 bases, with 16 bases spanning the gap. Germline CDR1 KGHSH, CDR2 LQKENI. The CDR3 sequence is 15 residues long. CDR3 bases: TGTGCCAGCTCACTAACACAGGGTGAGGGCACTGAAGCTTTCTTT. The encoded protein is CASSLTQGEGTEAFF.